This T cell receptor (beta chain) was recorded in a study of T-cell reconstitution after alpha-beta-depleted transplantation in children. Using unique molecular identifiers, the investigators prepared the TCRbeta library. TCRdb re-analysed the PCR reads in MiXCR, keeping a single row per CDR3 protein. The repertoire has hundreds of thousands of distinct CDR3 sequences, 15% to 20% of them found once; the top ten carry just under 30%. Whole-study results and caveats: Expanded graft clones numbering several hundred reportedly gave rise to alpha-beta T cells about two months after transplant. The main origin of T-cell counts and diversity one year after transplant was newly produced T cells.

This CDR3 is 17 amino acids long. The germline V gene has CDR1 PRHDT and CDR2 FYEKMQ (reference sequence). V lost 5 bases and J lost 1; bases outside the gene matches: 6. Worth noting for this clonotype: Its specificity is not known.

The sequencing used PBMCs, mostly from graft donor cells, collected 360 days after TCRalphabeta/CD19-depleted stem cell transplant. This TCR came from a boy younger than two who had a stem cell transplant for Wiskott-Aldrich syndrome, so the T cells may come from the graft donor. This chain uses TRBV13 with TRBJ2-2; 11 bases map to TRBD2. This CDR3 reads CASSTAGLAGNTGELFF. In DNA, the CDR3 is TGTGCCAGCAGCACGGCTGGACTAGCGGGGAACACCGGGGAGCTGTTTTTT.